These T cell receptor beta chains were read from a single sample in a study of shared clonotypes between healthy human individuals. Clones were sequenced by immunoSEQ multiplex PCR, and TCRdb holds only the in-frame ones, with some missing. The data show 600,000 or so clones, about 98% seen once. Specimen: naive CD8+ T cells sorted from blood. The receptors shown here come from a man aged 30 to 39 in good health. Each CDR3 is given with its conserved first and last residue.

CDR3: CASSLEGVAGDLEQYF
length: 16
V: TRBV7-9

CDR3: CASRLGGSNTEAFF
length: 14
V: TRBV27

CDR3: CAISERGQADYGYTF
length: 15
V: TRBV10-3

CDR3: CASSLGPEAYEQYF
length: 14
V: TRBV28

CDR3: CASSSRLVPYEQYF
length: 14
V: TRBV7-9

CDR3: CASSYAGGGLSGYTF
length: 15
V: TRBV6-5

CDR3: CASSLIADGGELFF
length: 14
V: TRBV7-9

CDR3: CASSRLAGDWEQYF
length: 14
V: TRBV7-9

CDR3: CASSLSRLAGVETQYF
length: 16
V: TRBV11-1

CDR3: CASSREPYHEQYF
length: 13
V: TRBV4-1

CDR3: CASSGDSPSYEQYF
length: 14
V: TRBV2

CDR3: CASSLARGSNEKLFF
length: 15
V: TRBV5-1

CDR3: CASRTSFLRGQPSGANVLTF
length: 20
V: TRBV7-8

CDR3: CASSFGSRGENEQFF
length: 15
V: TRBV7-9

CDR3: CASSPTSGKYNEQFF
length: 15
V: TRBV10-2

CDR3: CASSYPRDAHYGYTF
length: 15
V: TRBV6-6

CDR3: CASSSGQGEQYF
length: 12
V: TRBV11-3

CDR3: CASSEEGTPRGYGYTF
length: 16
V: TRBV2

CDR3: CASSLRGYGQPQHF
length: 14
V: TRBV28

CDR3: CASSPGLTDTQYF
length: 13
V: TRBV9

CDR3: CASSGYTGELFF
length: 12
V: TRBV7-9

CDR3: CASSLTTGNSDEQYF
length: 15
V: TRBV13

CDR3: CAIGPPGPYGYTF
length: 13
V: TRBV10-3

CDR3: CASSASDATDTQYF
length: 14
V: TRBV5-4

CDR3: CASSQDTRGYRSQETQYF
length: 18
V: TRBV14

CDR3: CASSSGTGDEKLFF
length: 14
V: TRBV2

CDR3: CASSRYRGQYNEQFF
length: 15
V: TRBV6-6

CDR3: CASSSQQGLDTEAFF
length: 15
V: TRBV7-6

CDR3: CASSPKASGSNEQFF
length: 15
V: TRBV7-6

CDR3: CSVELFGVNYGYTF
length: 14
V: TRBV29-1

CDR3: CASSLGTGIPHEQYF
length: 15
V: TRBV5-1

CDR3: CATSRDAPRRRGGTDTQYF
length: 19
V: TRBV15

CDR3: CASSAGQGYEQYF
length: 13
V: TRBV27

CDR3: CASSSRSGVNTEAFF
length: 15
V: TRBV27

CDR3: CASSLSSGELFF
length: 12
V: TRBV27

CDR3: CASSAPGQGHYGYTF
length: 15
V: TRBV18

CDR3: CASSPTQASGSYEQYF
length: 16
V: TRBV4-1

CDR3: CASSQDRGYEQYF
length: 13
V: TRBV11-2

CDR3: CASSISDRTYEQYF
length: 14
V: TRBV19